The rows below give T cell receptor beta chains drawn from one sample of a study of radiotherapy plus CTLA-4 blockade in lung cancer. The method was immunoSEQ multiplex PCR; TCRdb's version includes in-frame clones alone and lacks a portion of them. The data hold 85,000 to 90,000 clones, with roughly 70% observed a single time. The specimen comprised peripheral blood, sampled from a patient treated with radiotherapy plus ipilimumab. Every receptor here comes from a human donor with non-small cell lung cancer that progressed on radiotherapy plus ipilimumab. Both conserved end residues are part of each CDR3. The order of the fields is CDR3 DNA, CDR3 protein, clone size, D gene, J gene, CDR3 length, V gene. The D gene is left open where the match is weak. Clone sizes are given selectively: once, few, many, or a class where the clone is expanded.

cdr3_nt: TGTGCCAGCAGCTTCCAACTTGGATTGTCTTTTACAACCGGGGAGCTGTTTTTT
cdr3_aa: CASSFQLGLSFTTGELFF
clone_size: .
d_call: .
j_call: TRBJ2-2
cdr3_length: 18
v_call: TRBV5-6

cdr3_nt: TGTGCCAGTAACCCAGCGGGAGGCTCCTACAATGAGCAGTTCTTC
cdr3_aa: CASNPAGGSYNEQFF
clone_size: .
d_call: TRBD2
j_call: TRBJ2-1
cdr3_length: 15
v_call: TRBV11-1

cdr3_nt: TGCGCCAGCAGCCCCCGAGCCCAGGGTGCCTACAATGAGCAGTTCTTC
cdr3_aa: CASSPRAQGAYNEQFF
clone_size: .
d_call: .
j_call: TRBJ2-1
cdr3_length: 16
v_call: TRBV4-3

cdr3_nt: TGTGCCAGCAGCTTAACTTTAGCGGGAGGGAGCGAGCAGTACTTC
cdr3_aa: CASSLTLAGGSEQYF
clone_size: .
d_call: TRBD2
j_call: TRBJ2-7
cdr3_length: 15
v_call: TRBV7-3

cdr3_nt: TGTGCCAGCACCTTCACGACTAGCAGCCTCACAGATACGCAGTATTTT
cdr3_aa: CASTFTTSSLTDTQYF
clone_size: few
d_call: TRBD2
j_call: TRBJ2-3
cdr3_length: 16
v_call: TRBV5-4

cdr3_nt: TGTGCCAGCAGCCAAGATTCAGCGGGACAGGCGAGGAATTCACCCCTCCACTTT
cdr3_aa: CASSQDSAGQARNSPLHF
clone_size: once
d_call: TRBD1
j_call: TRBJ1-6
cdr3_length: 18
v_call: TRBV4-2

cdr3_nt: TGCGCCAGCAGCTGGGGGACAGTATCCGAAACTGAAGCTTTCTTT
cdr3_aa: CASSWGTVSETEAFF
clone_size: .
d_call: TRBD1
j_call: TRBJ1-1
cdr3_length: 15
v_call: TRBV5-1

cdr3_nt: TGTGCCAGCAGCGCCCCCCAGCCCCAGCATTTT
cdr3_aa: CASSAPQPQHF
clone_size: .
d_call: .
j_call: TRBJ1-5
cdr3_length: 11
v_call: TRBV6-1

cdr3_nt: TGCGCCAGCAGTGCCGGGGACGGTTTTAATGAAAAACTGTTTTTT
cdr3_aa: CASSAGDGFNEKLFF
clone_size: .
d_call: .
j_call: TRBJ1-4
cdr3_length: 15
v_call: TRBV10-1

cdr3_nt: TGCGCCAGCAGCCAAGACCAGAGCAGCAACTATGGCTACACCTTC
cdr3_aa: CASSQDQSSNYGYTF
clone_size: .
d_call: .
j_call: TRBJ1-2
cdr3_length: 15
v_call: TRBV4-1

cdr3_nt: TGTGCCAGCAGTGGGTCGCAAGAGACCCAGTACTTC
cdr3_aa: CASSGSQETQYF
clone_size: few
d_call: .
j_call: TRBJ2-5
cdr3_length: 12
v_call: TRBV28

cdr3_nt: TGTGCCAGCAGCTTGGCGGGGACAGGGCATGAAAAACTGTTTTTT
cdr3_aa: CASSLAGTGHEKLFF
clone_size: .
d_call: TRBD1
j_call: TRBJ1-4
cdr3_length: 15
v_call: TRBV5-8

cdr3_nt: TGTGCCAGCCCCGATCTAAGTAAGAGGAGCTCCTACGAGCAGTACTTC
cdr3_aa: CASPDLSKRSSYEQYF
clone_size: .
d_call: .
j_call: TRBJ2-7
cdr3_length: 16
v_call: TRBV14

cdr3_nt: TGTGCCAGCTCACCGGGGGCTAGCGGAGCCTACAATGAGCAGTTCTTC
cdr3_aa: CASSPGASGAYNEQFF
clone_size: .
d_call: .
j_call: TRBJ2-1
cdr3_length: 16
v_call: TRBV18

cdr3_nt: TGTGCCAGCAGCTGGGACAGGGGCAATGAAAAACTGTTTTTT
cdr3_aa: CASSWDRGNEKLFF
clone_size: .
d_call: TRBD1
j_call: TRBJ1-4
cdr3_length: 14
v_call: TRBV7-9

cdr3_nt: TGTGCCAGCAGCAAGGGAGGGGGTAATGAGCAGTTCTTC
cdr3_aa: CASSKGGGNEQFF
clone_size: .
d_call: .
j_call: TRBJ2-1
cdr3_length: 13
v_call: TRBV11-3

cdr3_nt: TGTGCCAGCACCAGCGATTTCTACAATGAGCAGTTCTTC
cdr3_aa: CASTSDFYNEQFF
clone_size: .
d_call: .
j_call: TRBJ2-1
cdr3_length: 13
v_call: TRBV7-2

cdr3_nt: TGCGCCAGCAGCTCCGGGACAGGGGTCAGGTTTCCCACCGGGGAGCTGTTTTTT
cdr3_aa: CASSSGTGVRFPTGELFF
clone_size: .
d_call: TRBD1
j_call: TRBJ2-2
cdr3_length: 18
v_call: TRBV5-1

cdr3_nt: TGTGCCAGTAGTATGGGCGGGAGCTCCCATGAGCAGTTCTTC
cdr3_aa: CASSMGGSSHEQFF
clone_size: few
d_call: TRBD2
j_call: TRBJ2-1
cdr3_length: 14
v_call: TRBV19

cdr3_nt: TGCGCCAGCAGCCCCCCAGGGAACACTGAAGCTTTCTTT
cdr3_aa: CASSPPGNTEAFF
clone_size: .
d_call: .
j_call: TRBJ1-1
cdr3_length: 13
v_call: TRBV5-1

cdr3_nt: TGTGCCAGCAGGGCGGGAGCTAACTATGGCTACACCTTC
cdr3_aa: CASRAGANYGYTF
clone_size: .
d_call: .
j_call: TRBJ1-2
cdr3_length: 13
v_call: TRBV7-2

cdr3_nt: TGTGCCAGCAGCCCGGGACATCCATTTAATGAAAAACTGTTTTTT
cdr3_aa: CASSPGHPFNEKLFF
clone_size: .
d_call: .
j_call: TRBJ1-4
cdr3_length: 15
v_call: TRBV28

cdr3_nt: TGTGCCAGTAGTACATCGACAGGGGTCGGGAACACTGAAGCTTTCTTT
cdr3_aa: CASSTSTGVGNTEAFF
clone_size: few
d_call: TRBD1
j_call: TRBJ1-1
cdr3_length: 16
v_call: TRBV19

cdr3_nt: TGTGCCAGCCAATGGGGGACAGGAGACTACGAGCAGTACTTC
cdr3_aa: CASQWGTGDYEQYF
clone_size: .
d_call: TRBD1
j_call: TRBJ2-7
cdr3_length: 14
v_call: TRBV19

cdr3_nt: TGTGCCAGCAGAGACAGTTCCTACGAGCAGTACTTC
cdr3_aa: CASRDSSYEQYF
clone_size: .
d_call: .
j_call: TRBJ2-7
cdr3_length: 12
v_call: TRBV6-6

cdr3_nt: TGTGCCAGCAGCCCCGGGACAGGGGGCCTGTTTGGGTCTGGAAACACCATATATTTT
cdr3_aa: CASSPGTGGLFGSGNTIYF
clone_size: .
d_call: TRBD1
j_call: TRBJ1-3
cdr3_length: 19
v_call: TRBV5-4

cdr3_nt: TGTGCCAGCAGCATCGGGACAGGGACCTACAATGAGCAGTTCTTC
cdr3_aa: CASSIGTGTYNEQFF
clone_size: .
d_call: TRBD1
j_call: TRBJ2-1
cdr3_length: 15
v_call: TRBV7-9

cdr3_nt: TGTGCCAGCAGCCAAGATAGCCAGGGGGCCTATAGTGAAAAACTGTTTTTT
cdr3_aa: CASSQDSQGAYSEKLFF
clone_size: .
d_call: TRBD1
j_call: TRBJ1-4
cdr3_length: 17
v_call: TRBV4-2

cdr3_nt: TGTGCCAGTAGTCCTTGGGGGGGGCCGGGCAATCAGCCCCAGCATTTT
cdr3_aa: CASSPWGGPGNQPQHF
clone_size: .
d_call: .
j_call: TRBJ1-5
cdr3_length: 16
v_call: TRBV19

cdr3_nt: TGTGCCAGCAGCGTCGGAGGGAACGGATACGAGCAGTACTTC
cdr3_aa: CASSVGGNGYEQYF
clone_size: .
d_call: .
j_call: TRBJ2-7
cdr3_length: 14
v_call: TRBV7-9

cdr3_nt: TGTGCCAGCAGTTACTCTACGCCCGGGACGGTTGATGGCTACACCTTC
cdr3_aa: CASSYSTPGTVDGYTF
clone_size: few
d_call: .
j_call: TRBJ1-2
cdr3_length: 16
v_call: TRBV6-5

cdr3_nt: TGCGCCAGCAGTCTGGACGACAGGGATCGCACAGATACGCAGTATTTT
cdr3_aa: CASSLDDRDRTDTQYF
clone_size: .
d_call: TRBD1
j_call: TRBJ2-3
cdr3_length: 16
v_call: TRBV4-1

cdr3_nt: TGCGCCAGCAGCTACCGGGCCGCGGGGGAGCAGTACTTC
cdr3_aa: CASSYRAAGEQYF
clone_size: .
d_call: .
j_call: TRBJ2-7
cdr3_length: 13
v_call: TRBV5-1

cdr3_nt: TGTGCCTTCTCGACAGGTGTGAACACTGAAGCTTTCTTT
cdr3_aa: CAFSTGVNTEAFF
clone_size: .
d_call: .
j_call: TRBJ1-1
cdr3_length: 13
v_call: TRBV10-3

cdr3_nt: TGTGCCAGCAGCTGGGGTCGAAACGAGCAGTACTTC
cdr3_aa: CASSWGRNEQYF
clone_size: .
d_call: .
j_call: TRBJ2-7
cdr3_length: 12
v_call: TRBV5-4

cdr3_nt: TGCGCCAGCAGCTTGAATGGGGACGAGCAGTACTTC
cdr3_aa: CASSLNGDEQYF
clone_size: .
d_call: .
j_call: TRBJ2-7
cdr3_length: 12
v_call: TRBV5-1

cdr3_nt: TGTGCCAGCAGTTTATTGCAGGGCCCGGCGGGCACTGAAGCTTTCTTT
cdr3_aa: CASSLLQGPAGTEAFF
clone_size: .
d_call: .
j_call: TRBJ1-1
cdr3_length: 16
v_call: TRBV27

cdr3_nt: TGCGCCAGCAAGCTTGGGGGACTAGCGGGGACAGATACGCAGTATTTT
cdr3_aa: CASKLGGLAGTDTQYF
clone_size: .
d_call: TRBD2
j_call: TRBJ2-3
cdr3_length: 16
v_call: TRBV5-1

cdr3_nt: TGTGCCAGCAGCTCACAGGGGGCGCGGGTTACTGAAGCTTTCTTT
cdr3_aa: CASSSQGARVTEAFF
clone_size: .
d_call: TRBD1
j_call: TRBJ1-1
cdr3_length: 15
v_call: TRBV11-2

cdr3_nt: TGTGCCAGCAGTGACTCCCACCTGAACACTGAAGCTTTCTTT
cdr3_aa: CASSDSHLNTEAFF
clone_size: .
d_call: .
j_call: TRBJ1-1
cdr3_length: 14
v_call: TRBV6-4

cdr3_nt: TGTGCCAGCAGCGAGGGGACTAGCGGGAGCACAGATACGCAGTATTTT
cdr3_aa: CASSEGTSGSTDTQYF
clone_size: .
d_call: TRBD2
j_call: TRBJ2-3
cdr3_length: 16
v_call: TRBV7-3

cdr3_nt: TGTGCCATCAGTGAGGCCCCCCCGGGCGTTTACGAGCAGTACTTC
cdr3_aa: CAISEAPPGVYEQYF
clone_size: .
d_call: .
j_call: TRBJ2-7
cdr3_length: 15
v_call: TRBV10-3

cdr3_nt: TGCGCCAGCAGTGAGTCCCTAGCGGGGAGAACCAGCACAGATACGCAGTATTTT
cdr3_aa: CASSESLAGRTSTDTQYF
clone_size: .
d_call: TRBD2
j_call: TRBJ2-3
cdr3_length: 18
v_call: TRBV10-2

cdr3_nt: TGTGCCAGCAGCTTGGTATCCGAGGAGACCCAGTACTTC
cdr3_aa: CASSLVSEETQYF
clone_size: .
d_call: .
j_call: TRBJ2-5
cdr3_length: 13
v_call: TRBV5-4

cdr3_nt: TGTGCCAGCAGCCCCCTGGGACTAGCGGAGAGCTCCTACAATGAGCAGTTCTTC
cdr3_aa: CASSPLGLAESSYNEQFF
clone_size: .
d_call: TRBD2
j_call: TRBJ2-1
cdr3_length: 18
v_call: TRBV9

cdr3_nt: TGCAGCGTTTCTGGGACACCCTCCTACGAGCAGTACTTC
cdr3_aa: CSVSGTPSYEQYF
clone_size: .
d_call: .
j_call: TRBJ2-7
cdr3_length: 13
v_call: TRBV29-1

cdr3_nt: TGTGCCAGCAGCTTGAGTGGAGATACGCAGTATTTT
cdr3_aa: CASSLSGDTQYF
clone_size: .
d_call: .
j_call: TRBJ2-3
cdr3_length: 12
v_call: TRBV11-3

cdr3_nt: TGTGCCAGCAGTTACGGTAGCAATCAGCCCCAGCATTTT
cdr3_aa: CASSYGSNQPQHF
clone_size: .
d_call: .
j_call: TRBJ1-5
cdr3_length: 13
v_call: TRBV27

cdr3_nt: TGTGCCAGCAGCCCCGGGGGGGCCACTGAAGCTTTCTTT
cdr3_aa: CASSPGGATEAFF
clone_size: .
d_call: .
j_call: TRBJ1-1
cdr3_length: 13
v_call: TRBV6-1

cdr3_nt: TGTGCCAGCAGCTTAACGTTAGGGCAGAACAATGAGCAGTTCTTC
cdr3_aa: CASSLTLGQNNEQFF
clone_size: .
d_call: .
j_call: TRBJ2-1
cdr3_length: 15
v_call: TRBV7-3